This record looks at one T cell receptor (beta chain) sequence and its context. What it binds is unknown. Germline trimming cut 0 bases from V and 8 bases from J; bases unmatched to any gene: 3. The CDR3 spans 15 residues. Germline V gene data show CDR1 as SGHAT and CDR2 as FQNNGV. The data are from a study of cytomegalovirus exposure and HLA in healthy donors. Findings of the study overall: Using the classifier, cytomegalovirus status was reportedly diagnosed with high specificity and sensitivity.

It was with 60 Vbeta and 13 Jbeta primers that the PCR ran. The repertoire was sequenced with immunoSEQ multiplex PCR; TCRdb's copy has only in-frame clones and lacks some. The data show about 160,000 clones, roughly 80% seen once. This TCR was recovered from a man in his thirties or forties in good health and CMV-seropositive. Sequencing was carried out using PBMCs. The chain recombines TRBV11-2 with TRBJ1-6, with TRBD1 matching over 8 bases. The CDR3, as DNA: TGTGCCAGCAGCTTAGAGCAGGGGGCACATTCACCCCTCCACTTT. It yields the protein CASSLEQGAHSPLHF.